One sample yielded the 6 T cell receptor beta chains listed below, sequenced in a study of blood T cell repertoires in COVID-19 (dated by TCRdb to the early 2020s). The method was the immunoSEQ multiplex PCR assay. The immuneACCESS repertoire file appears here via TCRdb, limited to in-frame rearrangements. These files lack a portion of the clones; in checked studies, under half of the deficit traces to unresolved V genes, and the cause of the others is not known. Recorded for this sample are around 95,000 clones; around 88% of them occurred a single time. The top ten constitute 5% of the sample. Sequenced sample: peripheral blood. These TCRs come from a human donor in a cohort sampled during active COVID-19.

The chain links TRBV7-2 to TRBJ2-1; D might be TRBD2 (6 bases). The V and J ends lost 5 bases and 8 bases respectively, with 16 bases between them. The CDR3 sequence is 14 residues long. CDR1 is SGHTA and CDR2 is FQGNSA in the germline V gene. The CDR3 spells CASSLLADLYEQFF. CDR3 bases: TGTGCCAGCAGCCTACTAGCAGATCTGTATGAGCAGTTCTTC.

The chain links TRBV19 to TRBJ2-2, with D perhaps matching TRBD1 (6 bases). The CDR3 is 18 amino acids. Germline V gene lookup returns CDR1 LNHDA and CDR2 SQIVND (reference sequence). The V and J ends lost 3 bases and 0 bases respectively, with 17 bases between them. The CDR3 nucleotides are TGTGCCAGTAGTATTCGGTCAGGGGCCAATTCGAACACCGGGGAGCTGTTTTTT. This encodes CASSIRSGANSNTGELFF. Looking up the rest from reference TRBV19 and TRBJ2-2 gives the full variable domain: DGGITQSPKYLFRKEGQNVTLSCEQNLNHDAMYWYRQDPGQGLRLIYYSQIVNDFQKGDIAEGYSVSREKKESFPLTVTSAQKNPTAFYLCASSIRSGANSNTGELFFGEGSRLTVL.

The J gene is TRBJ2-2, the V gene TRBV3-1 (or the pseudogene TRBV3-2); a possible D gene is TRBD1 (5 bases). This CDR3 comprises 19 residues. V dropped 2 bases and J dropped 6 bases, with 25 bases sitting between them. CDR1 is LGHDT, CDR2 YNNKEL, per germline (reference sequence). CDR3 amino acids: CASSQHLTGFSRTSGELFF. CDR3 bases: TGTGCCAGCAGCCAACACCTTACAGGTTTTTCACGCACGTCCGGGGAGCTGTTTTTT.

This clone has only a few counts. This chain connects TRBV29-1 to TRBJ1-5; D possibly corresponds to TRBD1 (6 bases). Germline CDR1 and CDR2: SQVTM and ANQGSEA. Trimming cost V 4 bases and J 3 bases, with 7 bases left between them. This CDR3 is 12 amino acids long. The CDR3 region is CSVAGANQPQHF. CDR3 sequence (DNA): TGCAGCGTTGCAGGGGCCAATCAGCCCCAGCATTTT.

This CDR3 reads CASSEAGWGRVRAITYEQYF. In DNA form, the CDR3 reads TGTGCCAGCAGTGAAGCGGGGTGGGGGAGGGTCAGGGCAATAACCTACGAGCAGTACTTC. V and J are TRBV6-1 and TRBJ2-7, with 7 bases identical to TRBD2. The ends lost 0 bases at V and 2 bases at J; junction bases unmatched: 19. This CDR3 region has 20 residues. The germline CDR1 and CDR2 sequences are MNHNS and SASEGT.

J is TRBJ1-6 and V is TRBV28; D gene unclear. Trimming removed 2 bases at V and 5 bases at J, with 10 bases between. Germline-derived CDR1 and CDR2 are MDHEN and SYDVKM. The CDR3 extends over 15 amino acids. In nucleotides, the CDR3 is TGTGCCAGCAGTTTACGGTCTCATAATAATTCACCCCTCCACTTT. This gives the protein CASSLRSHNNSPLHF.